Each of the 7 T cell receptor beta chains below was sequenced from the same sample in a study of shared clonotypes between healthy human individuals. Sequencing used immunoSEQ multiplex PCR; TCRdb keeps in-frame clones, though not all of them. This table has 2,100,000 or so clones, nearly 97% appearing once. Material: naive CD4+ T cells sorted from blood. Subset specified: CD45RA+ positively selected. These receptors came from a man between 18 and 35 years old in good health.

This clone was counted a single time. The chain combines TRBV4-1 with TRBJ1-6; perhaps TRBD1 as D (5 bases). Germline V CDR1 and CDR2: MGHRA, YSYEKL. The CDR3 length is 16 residues. The V end lost 2 bases, the J end lost 5 bases, and 13 bases lay between the germline ends. The CDR3, as DNA: TGCGCCAGCAGCCAACCAACCGGGACGGATAATTCACCCCTCCACTTT. As protein: CASSQPTGTDNSPLHF.

The chain has TRBV5-1 and TRBJ2-3, with a possible D match to TRBD2 (6 bases). V was cut by 3 bases and J by 5 bases, with 10 bases left in between. CDR1 and CDR2 from the germline V gene are SGHRS and YFSETQ. This CDR3 spans 13 amino acids. This chain's CDR3 is CASSWGGGDTQYF. The CDR3 DNA follows: TGCGCCAGCAGCTGGGGAGGCGGAGATACGCAGTATTTT.

To note about this clone: The identical CDR3 is also encoded by other nucleotide sequences in the sample. As DNA, the CDR3 is TGCGCCAGCAGCTTCGGGACTAGCGGCAATGAGCAGTTCTTC. It codes for CASSFGTSGNEQFF. The chain joins TRBV5-1 to TRBJ2-1; 11 nucleotides match TRBD2. CDR3 length: 14 amino acids. J gave up 6 bases and V 2 bases, and 1 base lay outside the gene matches. Germline CDR1 is SGHRS and CDR2 is YFSETQ.

This chain uses TRBV10-3 with TRBJ2-1, with D perhaps being TRBD1 or TRBD2 (6 bases each). V dropped 0 bases and J dropped 8 bases, with 14 bases sitting between them. CDR1 and CDR2 (germline): ENHRY, SYGVKD. This CDR3 has 15 residues. The CDR3 region is CAISESWGAHDEQFF. In DNA form, the CDR3 reads TGTGCCATCAGTGAGTCCTGGGGGGCTCACGATGAGCAGTTCTTC.

The chain combines TRBV10-3 with TRBJ2-3; no reliable D call. The germline gives CDR1 ENHRY, CDR2 SYGVKD. This CDR3 has 12 residues. V lost 10 bases and J 4 bases, leaving 12 bases between the germline ends. In DNA, the CDR3 is TGTGCCAGTTTTTCGCCCCCAGATACGCAGTATTTT. The encoded protein is CASFSPPDTQYF.

J is TRBJ2-3 and V is TRBV2; D gene ambiguous. CDR1 and CDR2 (germline): SNHLY, FYNNEI. This CDR3 has 13 amino acids. V lost 6 bases, J lost 2 bases, and 9 bases lay in between. In nucleotides, the CDR3 is TGTGCCAGCAGGGCCACCTTCACAGATACGCAGTATTTT. It codes for CASRATFTDTQYF.

The chain links TRBV2 to TRBJ1-1, with D perhaps matching TRBD1 (5 bases). The V end was cut by 7 bases, the J end by 1 base, with 10 bases between. The CDR3 is 13 amino acids. Germline lookup yields CDR1 SNHLY and CDR2 FYNNEI. CDR3 sequence (DNA): TGTGCCAGCACGCCAGGGCGGAACACTGAAGCTTTCTTT. Its translation: CASTPGRNTEAFF.